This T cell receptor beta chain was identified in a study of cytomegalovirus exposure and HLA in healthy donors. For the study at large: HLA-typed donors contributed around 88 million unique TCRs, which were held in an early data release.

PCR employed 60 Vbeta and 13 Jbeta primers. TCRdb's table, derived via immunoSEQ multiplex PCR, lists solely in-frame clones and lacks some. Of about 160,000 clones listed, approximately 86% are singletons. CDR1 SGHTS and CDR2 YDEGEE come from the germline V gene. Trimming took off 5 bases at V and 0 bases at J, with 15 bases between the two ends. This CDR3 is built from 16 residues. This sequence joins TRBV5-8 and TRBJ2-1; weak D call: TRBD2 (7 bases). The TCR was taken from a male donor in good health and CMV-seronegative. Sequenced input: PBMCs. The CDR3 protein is CASSHIGGASYNEQFF. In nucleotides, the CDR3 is TGTGCCAGCAGTCACATAGGGGGGGCCTCCTACAATGAGCAGTTCTTC. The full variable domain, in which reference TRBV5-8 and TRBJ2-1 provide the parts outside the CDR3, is EAGVTQSPTHLIKTRGQQATLRCSPISGHTSVYWYQQALGLGLQFLLWYDEGEERNRGNFPPRFSGRQFPNYSSELNVNALELEDSALYLCASSHIGGASYNEQFFGPGTRLTVL.